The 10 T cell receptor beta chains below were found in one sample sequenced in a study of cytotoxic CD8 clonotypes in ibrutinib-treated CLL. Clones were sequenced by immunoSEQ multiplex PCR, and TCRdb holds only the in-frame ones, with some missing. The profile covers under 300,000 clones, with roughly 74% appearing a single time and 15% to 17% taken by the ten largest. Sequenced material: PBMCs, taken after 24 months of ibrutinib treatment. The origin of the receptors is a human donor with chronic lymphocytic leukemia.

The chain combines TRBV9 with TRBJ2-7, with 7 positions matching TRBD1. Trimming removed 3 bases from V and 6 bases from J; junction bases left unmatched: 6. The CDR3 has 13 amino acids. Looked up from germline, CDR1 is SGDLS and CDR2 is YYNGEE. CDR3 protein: CASSGTGAGEQYF. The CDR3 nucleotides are TGTGCCAGCAGCGGTACAGGGGCGGGCGAGCAGTACTTC. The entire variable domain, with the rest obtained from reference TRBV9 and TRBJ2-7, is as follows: DSGVTQTPKHLITATGQRVTLRCSPRSGDLSVYWYQQSLDQGLQFLIQYYNGEERAKGNILERFSAQQFPDLHSELNLSSLELGDSALYFCASSGTGAGEQYFGPGTRLTVT.

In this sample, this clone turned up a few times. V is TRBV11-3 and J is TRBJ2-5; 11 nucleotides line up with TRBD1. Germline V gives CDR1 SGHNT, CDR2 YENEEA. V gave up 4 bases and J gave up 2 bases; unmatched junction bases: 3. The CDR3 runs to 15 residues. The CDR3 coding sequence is TGTGCCAGCAGCTACGGGACAGGGGGGCAAGAGACCCAGTACTTC. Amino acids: CASSYGTGGQETQYF.

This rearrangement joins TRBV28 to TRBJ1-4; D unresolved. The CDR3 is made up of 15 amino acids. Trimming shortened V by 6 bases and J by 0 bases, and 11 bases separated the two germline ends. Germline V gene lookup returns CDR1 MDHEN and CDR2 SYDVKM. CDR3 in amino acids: CASSPRSATNEKLFF. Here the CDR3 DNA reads TGTGCCAGCAGCCCTCGGAGTGCAACTAATGAAAAACTGTTTTTT. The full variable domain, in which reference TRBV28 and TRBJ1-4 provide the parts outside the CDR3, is DVKVTQSSRYLVKRTGEKVFLECVQDMDHENMFWYRQDPGLGLRLIYFSYDVKMKEKGDIPEGYSVSREKKERFSLILESASTNQTSMYLCASSPRSATNEKLFFGSGTQLSVL.

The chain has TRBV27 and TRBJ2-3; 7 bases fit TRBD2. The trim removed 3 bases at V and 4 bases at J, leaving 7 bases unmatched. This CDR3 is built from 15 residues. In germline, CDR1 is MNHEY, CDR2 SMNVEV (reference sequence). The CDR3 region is CASSFRTSGADTQYF. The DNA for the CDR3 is TGTGCCAGCAGTTTTAGGACTAGTGGCGCAGATACGCAGTATTTT.

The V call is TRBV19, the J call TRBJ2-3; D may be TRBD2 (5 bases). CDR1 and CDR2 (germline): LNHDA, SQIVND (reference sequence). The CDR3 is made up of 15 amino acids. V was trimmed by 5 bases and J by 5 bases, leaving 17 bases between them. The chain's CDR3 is CASSPEGSGLDTQYF. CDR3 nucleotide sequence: TGTGCCAGTAGTCCAGAGGGCTCTGGCTTAGATACGCAGTATTTT. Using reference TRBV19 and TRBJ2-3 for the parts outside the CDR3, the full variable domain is DGGITQSPKYLFRKEGQNVTLSCEQNLNHDAMYWYRQDPGQGLRLIYYSQIVNDFQKGDIAEGYSVSREKKESFPLTVTSAQKNPTAFYLCASSPEGSGLDTQYFGPGTRLTVL.

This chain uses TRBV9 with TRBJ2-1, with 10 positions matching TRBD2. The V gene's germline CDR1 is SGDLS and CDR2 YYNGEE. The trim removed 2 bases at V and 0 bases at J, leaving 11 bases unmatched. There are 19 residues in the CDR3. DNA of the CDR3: TGTGCCAGCAGCGTCGCTAGCGGGAGAATCGTTGGCTCCTACAATGAGCAGTTCTTC. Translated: CASSVASGRIVGSYNEQFF. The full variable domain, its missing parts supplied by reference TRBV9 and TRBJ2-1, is DSGVTQTPKHLITATGQRVTLRCSPRSGDLSVYWYQQSLDQGLQFLIQYYNGEERAKGNILERFSAQQFPDLHSELNLSSLELGDSALYFCASSVASGRIVGSYNEQFFGPGTRLTVL.

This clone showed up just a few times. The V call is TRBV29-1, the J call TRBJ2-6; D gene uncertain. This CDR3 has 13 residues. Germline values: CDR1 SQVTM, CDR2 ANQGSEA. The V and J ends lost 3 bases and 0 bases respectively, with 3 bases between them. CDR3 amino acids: CSVEPSGANVLTF. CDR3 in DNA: TGCAGCGTTGAGCCCTCTGGGGCCAACGTCCTGACTTTC.

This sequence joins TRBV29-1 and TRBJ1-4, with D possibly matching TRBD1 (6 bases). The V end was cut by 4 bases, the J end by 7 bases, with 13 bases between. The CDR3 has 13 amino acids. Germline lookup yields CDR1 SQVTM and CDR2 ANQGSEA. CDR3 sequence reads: CSVAGRGGEKLFF. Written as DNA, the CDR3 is TGCAGCGTTGCGGGCAGGGGAGGTGAAAAACTGTTTTTT.

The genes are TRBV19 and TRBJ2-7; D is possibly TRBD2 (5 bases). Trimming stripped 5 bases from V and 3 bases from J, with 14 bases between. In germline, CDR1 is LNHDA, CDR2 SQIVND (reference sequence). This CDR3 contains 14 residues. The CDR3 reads CASSPREGSYEQYF. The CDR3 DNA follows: TGTGCCAGTAGTCCCCGGGAAGGGAGCTACGAGCAGTACTTC.

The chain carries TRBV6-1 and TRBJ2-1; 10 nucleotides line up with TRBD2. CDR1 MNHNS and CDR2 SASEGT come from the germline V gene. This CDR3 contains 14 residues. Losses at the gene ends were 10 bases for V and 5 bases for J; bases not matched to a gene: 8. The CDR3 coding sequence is TGTGCCACCACCGGGACTAGCGATGACAATGAGCAGTTCTTC. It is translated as CATTGTSDDNEQFF.